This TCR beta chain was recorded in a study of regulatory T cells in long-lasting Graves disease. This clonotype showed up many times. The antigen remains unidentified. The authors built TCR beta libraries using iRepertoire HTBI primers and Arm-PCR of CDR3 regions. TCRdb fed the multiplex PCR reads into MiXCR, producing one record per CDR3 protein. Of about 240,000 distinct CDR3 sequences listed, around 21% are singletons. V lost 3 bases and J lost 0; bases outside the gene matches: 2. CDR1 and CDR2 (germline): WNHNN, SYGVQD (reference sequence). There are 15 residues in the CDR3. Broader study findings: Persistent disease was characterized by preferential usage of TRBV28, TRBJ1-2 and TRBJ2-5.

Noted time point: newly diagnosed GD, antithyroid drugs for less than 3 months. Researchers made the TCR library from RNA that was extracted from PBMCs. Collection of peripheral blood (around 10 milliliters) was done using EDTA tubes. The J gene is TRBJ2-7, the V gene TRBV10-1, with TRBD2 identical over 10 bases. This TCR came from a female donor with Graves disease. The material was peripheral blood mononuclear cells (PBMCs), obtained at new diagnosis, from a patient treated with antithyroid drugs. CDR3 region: CASSDSSGSSYEQYF. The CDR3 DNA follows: TGCGCCAGCAGTGACTCTAGCGGGAGCTCCTACGAGCAGTACTTC.